The following is a TCR beta chain sequence with its context. This specimen belongs to a study of blood T cell repertoires in COVID-19. Turning to the study itself: The samples span acute and convalescent COVID-19 from the United States, Italy and Spain. T cells, B-cell-depleted T cells, or PBMCs provided the cDNA or gDNA that served as material.

Under the authors' procedure: For nucleated cells, counts were estimated from reference gene primer amplification. Generated by immunoSEQ multiplex PCR, the TCRdb table keeps only in-frame clones and is missing some. D and trimming were read from the DNA, whereas the V and J calls and clone size are those reported in that table. The sample comprises about 180,000 clones, about 91% of which are singletons, and more than 3.5% rests with the top ten. The CDR3 length is 15 residues. Germline V gene data show CDR1 as SGHAT and CDR2 as FQDESV (reference sequence). V lost 3 bases, J lost 4 bases, and 6 bases stayed unmatched.

This TCR was recovered from a woman between 25 and 40 years old with acute or convalescent COVID-19. The sequencing input was peripheral blood. The chain combines TRBV11-1 with TRBJ2-3; TRBD2 aligns across 8 bases. CDR3 DNA: TGTGCCAGCAGCTTCGCGGGAGGAGGAGCAGATACGCAGTATTTT. Protein sequence: CASSFAGGGADTQYF. The whole variable domain, remainder taken from reference TRBV11-1 and TRBJ2-3, is EAEVAQSPRYKITEKSQAVAFWCDPISGHATLYWYRQILGQGPELLVQFQDESVVDDSQLPKDRFSAERLKGVDSTLKIQPAELGDSAMYLCASSFAGGGADTQYFGPGTRLTVL.